Listed below are T cell receptor beta chains from one sample, sequenced in a study of T-cell reconstitution after alpha-beta-depleted transplantation in children. TCRdb independently ran MiXCR on the PCR reads; one entry per CDR3 protein. The sample contains 540,000 or so distinct CDR3 sequences, roughly 23% of which appear only once. The sequences come from PBMCs, mostly from graft donor cells, collected 360 days after TCRalphabeta/CD19-depleted stem cell transplant. These TCRs come from a boy under two years old who had a stem cell transplant for acute myeloid leukemia, so the T cells may come from the graft donor. The CDR3 runs from the conserved cysteine through the conserved F or W. A D gene is named only where the DNA matches it firmly. Clone size appears in some rows only: once, few, many, or a class for an expanded clone.

j_call clone_size d_call v_call cdr3_aa cdr3_nt
TRBJ2-1 - - TRBV15 CATSRDHGLSWGNEQFF TGTGCCACCAGCAGAGATCACGGACTTTCCTGGGGCAATGAGCAGTTCTTC
TRBJ2-4 many TRBD2 TRBV4-3 CASSQDSGGGSKNIQYF TGCGCCAGCAGCCAGGACAGCGGGGGGGGATCCAAAAACATTCAGTACTTC
TRBJ2-7 many - TRBV29-1 CSVEFRESALGVYEQYF TGCAGCGTTGAATTCAGGGAGTCTGCCTTGGGTGTCTACGAGCAGTACTTC
TRBJ1-3 few - TRBV20-1 CSASLGQYSGNTIYF TGCAGTGCGTCCCTTGGACAGTACTCTGGAAACACCATATATTTT
TRBJ1-3 few - TRBV4-3 CASSRDAGIGGNTIYF TGCGCCAGCAGCCGAGATGCAGGGATTGGTGGAAACACCATATATTTT
TRBJ1-1 - - TRBV28 CASTLGPPRNTEAFF TGTGCCAGCACCCTGGGACCCCCGAGGAACACTGAAGCTTTCTTT
TRBJ2-5 few - TRBV29-1 CSVEDPHNQETQYF TGCAGCGTTGAAGATCCCCACAACCAAGAGACCCAGTACTTC
TRBJ2-1 - TRBD2 TRBV5-1 CASSPLARGARQFF TGCGCCAGCAGCCCCTTAGCGCGGGGGGCCAGACAGTTCTTC
TRBJ2-5 few - TRBV6-2/TRBV6-3 CASTSWETQYF TGTGCCAGCACGAGTTGGGAGACCCAGTACTTC
TRBJ2-4 few - TRBV20-1 CSARVDNRAKNIQYF TGCAGTGCTAGAGTGGATAATCGAGCCAAAAACATTCAGTACTTC
TRBJ2-1 few TRBD2 TRBV12-3/TRBV12-4 CASSLERGTNEQFF TGTGCCAGCAGTTTGGAGCGGGGGACGAATGAGCAGTTCTTC
TRBJ2-3 few TRBD2 TRBV20-1 CSAVSGGTTDTQYF TGCAGTGCTGTAAGCGGGGGTACCACAGATACGCAGTATTTT
TRBJ2-7 - TRBD1 TRBV4-3 CASSQGGTGAIYEQYF TGCGCCAGCAGCCAAGGTGGGACAGGGGCGATCTACGAGCAGTACTTC
TRBJ2-1 many TRBD2 TRBV7-9 CASSLSTGGGRNNRFF TGTGCCAGCAGCTTAAGTACGGGGGGGGGCAGGAACAATCGGTTCTTC
TRBJ2-1 many - TRBV10-3 CAREGRGPTGEQFF TGTGCCAGAGAAGGTCGGGGGCCTACCGGGGAGCAGTTCTTC
TRBJ1-2 - - TRBV6-5 CASSLLAQGSPGYGYTF TGTGCCAGCAGTCTCCTCGCCCAGGGGTCACCTGGCTATGGCTACACCTTC
TRBJ2-3 - - TRBV9 CASSFSWDSGTDTQYF TGTGCCAGCAGCTTCTCTTGGGACTCCGGCACAGATACGCAGTATTTT
TRBJ1-2 - - TRBV29-1 CSVEEGYTF TGCAGCGTTGAAGAGGGCTACACCTTC
TRBJ1-3 - - TRBV10-3 CAISGTHDRTGNTIYF TGTGCCATCAGTGGAACTCACGACAGAACTGGAAACACCATATATTTT
TRBJ1-6 few TRBD1 TRBV12-3/TRBV12-4 CASSPRQGIGSPLHF TGTGCCAGCAGTCCACGACAGGGGATAGGATCACCCCTCCACTTT
TRBJ2-1 - TRBD2 TRBV6-4 CASGRGSGSSEQFF TGTGCCAGCGGGAGGGGTTCCGGATCCTCTGAGCAGTTCTTC
TRBJ2-4 many - TRBV15 CATSREFIQAKNIQYF TGTGCCACCAGCAGAGAGTTCATACAAGCCAAAAACATTCAGTACTTC
TRBJ2-2 many TRBD2 TRBV5-1 CASNLIGRNGGELFF TGCGCCAGCAACTTAATCGGGAGGAATGGCGGGGAGCTGTTTTTT
TRBJ2-7 many - TRBV18 CASSPGSQPYEQYF TGTGCCAGCTCACCGGGGTCCCAACCATACGAGCAGTACTTC
TRBJ2-3 - TRBD2 TRBV6-1 CASRERGFTDTQYF TGTGCCAGCCGGGAGCGGGGGTTCACAGATACGCAGTATTTT
TRBJ2-1 - - TRBV11-3 CASSPTPDNEQFF TGTGCCAGCAGCCCGACGCCGGACAATGAGCAGTTCTTC
TRBJ1-2 - TRBD1 TRBV29-1 CSVETGGGYTF TGCAGCGTTGAAACAGGGGGTGGCTACACCTTC
TRBJ2-1 large TRBD2 TRBV10-2 CASRPTSGGWDEQFF TGCGCCAGCAGGCCTACTAGCGGGGGGTGGGATGAGCAGTTCTTC
TRBJ2-3 - - TRBV10-3 CAAQGTTDTQYF TGTGCCGCCCAGGGTACGACAGATACGCAGTATTTT
TRBJ2-7 - - TRBV7-9 CASSPSVYEQYF TGTGCCAGCAGCCCCTCGGTCTACGAGCAGTACTTC
TRBJ2-1 few TRBD1 TRBV12-3/TRBV12-4 CASNKGAYYNEQFF TGTGCCAGCAACAAGGGGGCGTACTACAATGAGCAGTTCTTC
TRBJ2-7 many - TRBV4-3 CASSQASGPGVYEQYF TGCGCCAGCAGCCAAGCCTCGGGACCAGGGGTCTACGAGCAGTACTTC
TRBJ2-4 - - TRBV28 CASSFPRNIQYF TGTGCCAGCAGTTTCCCAAGGAACATTCAGTACTTC
TRBJ2-2 - TRBD2 TRBV6-1 CASSVEGLASTGELFF TGTGCCAGCAGCGTTGAGGGACTAGCATCCACCGGGGAGCTGTTTTTT
TRBJ1-1 - TRBD1 TRBV7-2 CASSLPRGEEAFF TGTGCCAGCAGCTTGCCCAGGGGGGAGGAAGCTTTCTTT
TRBJ2-7 - TRBD1 TRBV12-3/TRBV12-4 CASSFGGQFQYF TGTGCCAGCAGTTTTGGGGGACAGTTTCAGTACTTC
TRBJ1-1 - - TRBV10-1 CASRAGPEAFF TGCGCCAGCAGGGCGGGACCTGAAGCTTTCTTT
TRBJ2-1 - TRBD1 TRBV27 CASSNRDRVYNEQFF TGTGCCAGCAGTAACCGGGACAGGGTCTACAATGAGCAGTTCTTC
TRBJ2-7 - TRBD1 TRBV12-3/TRBV12-4 CASSSSGQTPYEQYF TGTGCCAGCAGTTCGTCGGGACAGACCCCCTACGAGCAGTACTTC
TRBJ1-2 - - TRBV20-1 CSAREVGYTF TGCAGTGCTAGAGAAGTCGGCTACACCTTC
TRBJ2-3 few - TRBV11-2 CASSRYEDTQYF TGTGCCAGCAGCCGCTACGAAGATACGCAGTATTTT
TRBJ2-1 - - TRBV12-3/TRBV12-4 CASRQPKGGGSAEQFF TGTGCCAGCAGGCAACCTAAGGGGGGGGGGTCGGCTGAGCAGTTCTTC
TRBJ1-1 few - TRBV29-1 CSVEVTDNTEAFF TGCAGCGTTGAGGTGACAGATAACACTGAAGCTTTCTTT
TRBJ2-5 many TRBD2 TRBV5-1 CASSIGLASYQETQYF TGCGCCAGCAGCATCGGACTAGCGTCGTACCAAGAGACCCAGTACTTC
TRBJ2-7 - TRBD1 TRBV7-2 CASSLDRPNYEQYF TGTGCCAGCAGCTTGGACAGGCCAAACTACGAGCAGTACTTC
TRBJ1-2 - - TRBV20-1 CSAQSFSGEGGGGYTF TGCAGTGCTCAGTCTTTTTCAGGAGAAGGGGGAGGCGGCTACACCTTC
TRBJ2-2 few - TRBV25-1 CASSEWVWATGELFF TGTGCCAGCAGTGAATGGGTGTGGGCCACCGGGGAGCTGTTTTTT
TRBJ1-1 many - TRBV24-1 CATSDWNTEAFF TGTGCCACCAGTGACTGGAACACTGAAGCTTTCTTT
TRBJ2-5 many TRBD2 TRBV5-1 CASSRGVQETQYF TGCGCCAGCAGCCGGGGGGTCCAAGAGACCCAGTACTTC
TRBJ1-1 - TRBD1 TRBV28 CASSLVGTGDTEAFF TGTGCCAGCAGTTTAGTGGGGACAGGGGACACTGAAGCTTTCTTT
TRBJ2-3 - - TRBV27 CASSLWVAVPKDTQYF TGTGCCAGCAGTTTATGGGTAGCGGTCCCCAAAGATACGCAGTATTTT
TRBJ2-1 - - TRBV11-2 CASSSGLQQFF TGTGCCAGCAGCTCTGGACTCCAGCAGTTCTTC